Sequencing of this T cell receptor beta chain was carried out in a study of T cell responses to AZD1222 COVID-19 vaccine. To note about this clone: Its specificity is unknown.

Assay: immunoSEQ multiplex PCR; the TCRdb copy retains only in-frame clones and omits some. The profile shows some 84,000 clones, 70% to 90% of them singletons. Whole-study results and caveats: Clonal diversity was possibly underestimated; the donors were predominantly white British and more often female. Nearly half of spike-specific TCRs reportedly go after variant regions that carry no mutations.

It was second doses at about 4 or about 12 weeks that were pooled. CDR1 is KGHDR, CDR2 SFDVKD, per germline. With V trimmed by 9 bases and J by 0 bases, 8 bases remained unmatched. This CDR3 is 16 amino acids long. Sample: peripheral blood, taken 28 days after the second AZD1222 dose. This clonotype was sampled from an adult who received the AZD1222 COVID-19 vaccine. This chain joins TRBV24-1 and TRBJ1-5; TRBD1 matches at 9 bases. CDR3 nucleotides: TGTGCCACCCCCGGGACAGGGAGAATTAGCAATCAGCCCCAGCATTTT. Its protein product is CATPGTGRISNQPQHF.